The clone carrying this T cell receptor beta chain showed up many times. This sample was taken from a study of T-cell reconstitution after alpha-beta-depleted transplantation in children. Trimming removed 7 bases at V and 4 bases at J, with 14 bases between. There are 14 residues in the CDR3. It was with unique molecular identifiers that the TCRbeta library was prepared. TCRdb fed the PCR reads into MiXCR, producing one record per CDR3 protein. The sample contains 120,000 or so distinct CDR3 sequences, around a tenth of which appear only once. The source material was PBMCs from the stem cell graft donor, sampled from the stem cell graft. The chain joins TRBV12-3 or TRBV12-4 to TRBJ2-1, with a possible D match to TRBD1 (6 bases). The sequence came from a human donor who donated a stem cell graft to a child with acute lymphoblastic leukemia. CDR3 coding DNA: TGTGCCAGCACCGCCGGGACACCTTACAATGAGCAGTTCTTC. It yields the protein CASTAGTPYNEQFF.